The clone carrying this T cell receptor (beta chain) occurred a few times. Its antigen is undetermined. The read gets to within 3 residues of the CDR3 end, and the germline J gene fills in the rest. This sample was included in a study of T cell clonality in common variable immunodeficiency. Points from the study as a whole: In common variable immunodeficiency, TCR beta chains reportedly carried fewer deletions and N-nucleotide insertions.

CVID and control samples used equivalent genomic DNA input. Profiling relied on immunoSEQ multiplex PCR, and the TCRdb table lists in-frame clones only, not all of them. Observed are 15,000 to 25,000 clones, no singletons, with the top ten taking under 25%. Germline CDR1 is SNHLY and CDR2 is FYNNEI. V was cut by 7 bases and J by 6 bases, with 16 bases left in between. The CDR3 extends over 14 amino acids. Patients had low serum IgG, IgA and/or IgM and specific antibody deficiency. CVID subjects had received replacement immunoglobulin for at least one year. Heparinized whole blood, roughly 4.5 to 8 ml, came from each donor.

The sequenced sample was peripheral blood mononuclear cells. The V gene is TRBV2, the J gene TRBJ1-5, with D maybe TRBD1 (6 bases). This TCR was sampled from a human donor with common variable immunodeficiency. Incomplete CDR3 DNA: TGTGCCAGCAACAGGGCAGGGATGTTTCAGCCC. It is translated as CASNRAGMFQP. In full, the CDR3 reads CASNRAGMFQPQHF.